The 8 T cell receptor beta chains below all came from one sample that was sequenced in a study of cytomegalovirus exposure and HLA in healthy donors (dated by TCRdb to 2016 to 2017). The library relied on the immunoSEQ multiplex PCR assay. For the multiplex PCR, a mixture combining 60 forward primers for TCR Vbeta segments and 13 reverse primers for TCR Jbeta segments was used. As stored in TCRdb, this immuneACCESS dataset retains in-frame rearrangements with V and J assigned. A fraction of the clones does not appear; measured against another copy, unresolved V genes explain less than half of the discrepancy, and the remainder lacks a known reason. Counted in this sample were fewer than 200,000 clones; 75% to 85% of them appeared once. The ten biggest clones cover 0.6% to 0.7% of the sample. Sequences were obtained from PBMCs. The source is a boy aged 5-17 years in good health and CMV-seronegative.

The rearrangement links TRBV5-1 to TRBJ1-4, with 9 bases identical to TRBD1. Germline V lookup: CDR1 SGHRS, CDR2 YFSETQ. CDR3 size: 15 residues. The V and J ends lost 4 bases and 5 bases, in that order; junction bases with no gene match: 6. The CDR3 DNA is TGCGCCAGCAGCGGAACAGGGGGCGCAAATGAAAAACTGTTTTTT. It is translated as CASSGTGGANEKLFF.

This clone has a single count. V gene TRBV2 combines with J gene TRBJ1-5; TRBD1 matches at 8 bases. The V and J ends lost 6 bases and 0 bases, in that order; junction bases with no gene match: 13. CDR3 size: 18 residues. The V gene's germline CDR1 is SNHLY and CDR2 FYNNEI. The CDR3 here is CASSLLQGGIYSNQPQHF. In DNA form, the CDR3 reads TGTGCCAGCAGCCTTCTACAGGGGGGAATTTATAGCAATCAGCCCCAGCATTTT.

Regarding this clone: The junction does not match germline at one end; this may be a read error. The DNA of the CDR3 is TGTGTCAGCAGCCCCATTAGGCGGGACAGGACGAGCTCCTACGAGCAGTACTTC. Its protein is CVSSPIRRDRTSSYEQYF. The chain recombines TRBV11-2 with TRBJ2-7; 8 nucleotides align to TRBD1. The CDR3 consists of 18 residues. Germline assignment: CDR1 SGHAT and CDR2 FQNNGV.

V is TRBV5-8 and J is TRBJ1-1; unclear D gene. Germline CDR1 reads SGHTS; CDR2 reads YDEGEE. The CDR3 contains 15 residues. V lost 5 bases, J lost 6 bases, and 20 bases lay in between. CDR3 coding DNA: TGTGCCAGCAGGATTAGGAGGACCCAGCACGCTGAAGCTTTCTTT. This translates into CASRIRRTQHAEAFF.

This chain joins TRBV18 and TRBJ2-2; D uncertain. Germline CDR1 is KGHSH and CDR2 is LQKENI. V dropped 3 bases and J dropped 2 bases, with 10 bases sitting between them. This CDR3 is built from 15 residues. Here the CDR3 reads CASSPSYTNTGELFF. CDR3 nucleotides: TGTGCCAGCTCACCGTCGTACACCAACACCGGGGAGCTGTTTTTT.

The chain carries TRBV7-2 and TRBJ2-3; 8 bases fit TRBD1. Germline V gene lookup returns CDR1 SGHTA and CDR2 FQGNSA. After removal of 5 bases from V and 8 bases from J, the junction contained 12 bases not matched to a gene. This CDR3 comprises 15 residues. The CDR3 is CASSPLGQGLFTQYF. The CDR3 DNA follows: TGTGCCAGCAGCCCCCTAGGACAGGGCCTTTTTACGCAGTATTTT. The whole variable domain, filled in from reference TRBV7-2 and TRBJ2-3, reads GAGVSQSPSNKVTEKGKDVELRCDPISGHTALYWYRQSLGQGLEFLIYFQGNSAPDKSGLPSDRFSAERTGGSVSTLTIQRTQQEDSAVYLCASSPLGQGLFTQYFGPGTRLTVL.

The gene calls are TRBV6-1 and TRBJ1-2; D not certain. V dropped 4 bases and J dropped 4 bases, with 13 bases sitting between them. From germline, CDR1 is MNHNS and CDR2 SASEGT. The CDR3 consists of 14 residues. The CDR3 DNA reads TGTGCCAGCAGTGTTTCGACGAGGGTCTATGGCTACACCTTC. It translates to CASSVSTRVYGYTF.

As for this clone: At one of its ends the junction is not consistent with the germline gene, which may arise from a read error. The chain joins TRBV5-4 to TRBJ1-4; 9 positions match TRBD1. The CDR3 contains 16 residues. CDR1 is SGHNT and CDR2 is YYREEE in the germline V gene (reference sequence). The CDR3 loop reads CASSLGTGFGNENLFF. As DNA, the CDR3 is TGTGCCAGCAGCCTTGGGACAGGGTTCGGTAATGAAAACCTGTTTTTT.